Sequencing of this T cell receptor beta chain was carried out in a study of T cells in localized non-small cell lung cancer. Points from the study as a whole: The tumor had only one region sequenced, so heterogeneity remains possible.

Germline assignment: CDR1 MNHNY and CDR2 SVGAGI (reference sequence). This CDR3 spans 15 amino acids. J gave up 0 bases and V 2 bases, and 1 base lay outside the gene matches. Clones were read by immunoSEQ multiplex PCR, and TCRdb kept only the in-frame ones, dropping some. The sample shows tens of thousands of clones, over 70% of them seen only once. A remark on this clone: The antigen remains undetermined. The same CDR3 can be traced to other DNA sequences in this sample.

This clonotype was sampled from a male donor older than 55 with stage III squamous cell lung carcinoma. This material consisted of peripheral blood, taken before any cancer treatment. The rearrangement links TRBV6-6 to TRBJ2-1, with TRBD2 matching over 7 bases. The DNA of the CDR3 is TGTGCCAGCAGTTACGGCGGGAGCTCCTACAATGAGCAGTTCTTC. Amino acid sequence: CASSYGGSSYNEQFF.